Here is one T cell receptor beta chain with its context. Sequencing was performed with immunoSEQ multiplex PCR; in TCRdb, only in-frame clones are kept and a portion is missing. The sample has 150,000 or so clones, 84% seen once. This specimen belongs to a study of blood T cell repertoires in COVID-19. Study in general: Specimens from acute and convalescent COVID-19 originated in the United States, Italy and Spain. T cells, B-cell-depleted T cells, or PBMCs provided the cDNA or gDNA that served as material.

Participant ages covered about 18 to 89 years across 20 to 30 US areas. Cohort assignment relied on participant-reported clinical history. Germline loops: CDR1 MNHEY, CDR2 SVGEGT. V trimming: 6 bases; J trimming: 5 bases; junction bases outside the gene matches: 9. The CDR3 spans 15 residues. The chain joins TRBV6-2 or TRBV6-3 to TRBJ2-1, with 8 bases lining up with TRBD2. The clonotype originates from a woman between 45 and 65 years old who had recovered from COVID-19. Sequencing was done on a sample of PBMCs or T cells enriched from blood (not recorded which). CDR3 amino acids: CASSSSPGGNNEQFF. The DNA of the CDR3 is TGTGCCAGCAGCTCCTCCCCGGGGGGGAACAATGAGCAGTTCTTC.